This TCR beta chain was recovered during a study of cytomegalovirus exposure and HLA in healthy donors. Study findings and constraints: Being productive about 87% or about 30% of the time was typical of most TCR beta V segments in an earlier analysis. Looking again later, the authors saw that most CMV-associated TCR beta chains seemed HLA-restricted.

Per the germline V gene, CDR1 is SGHNT and CDR2 is YYREEE (reference sequence). The CDR3 is made up of 14 amino acids. V was pared by 2 bases and J by 2 bases, with 9 bases between. The PCR contained 60 Vbeta and 13 Jbeta primers. The authors' processing: The authors later counted 70 million to 80 million unique TCR beta chains, some 10 million of them shared. Libraries were prepared by immunoSEQ multiplex PCR; TCRdb keeps only in-frame clonotypes and omits some of them. V and J calls and clone size are given by that table; D and trimming were obtained from the DNA. The sample includes 110,000 to 150,000 clones, almost 85% of them seen just once. Every donor was a healthy person donating bone marrow. Note on this clone: What it binds is not known.

Sequences were obtained from PBMCs. This receptor was obtained from a woman aged 55-69 years in good health and CMV-seropositive. The chain couples TRBV5-4 to TRBJ2-3; no clear D gene. The CDR3 protein is CASSFEYLTDTQYF. CDR3 DNA: TGTGCCAGCAGCTTCGAGTACCTCACAGATACGCAGTATTTT.